The 7 T cell receptor beta chains given below trace back to one sample, sequenced in a study of somatic mutations in cytotoxic T cells in rheumatoid arthritis. Sequenced by immunoSEQ multiplex PCR; TCRdb stores in-frame clones only, minus some. In the table there are around 20,000 clones, approximately 67% of which are singletons. Sequencing was carried out using CD8+ T cells sorted from blood. All receptors come from an adult with rheumatoid arthritis.

This clone was picked up a small number of times. This chain connects TRBV13 to TRBJ1-1; the match to TRBD1 covers 12 bases. V was clipped by 3 bases and J by 4 bases; unmatched bases: 12. The germline V gene has CDR1 PRHDT and CDR2 FYEKMQ (reference sequence). The CDR3 spans 18 residues. CDR3 nucleotide sequence: TGTGCCAGCAGCTTGTTACCCGGGACAGGGGGCGCGGGCACTGAAGCTTTCTTT. This sequence encodes CASSLLPGTGGAGTEAFF.

This chain links TRBV27 with TRBJ2-3, with TRBD2 matching 9 bases. The CDR3 is 15 amino acids. CDR1 MNHEY and CDR2 SMNVEV come from the germline V gene (reference sequence). Trimming at V came to 3 bases and at J to 5 bases, leaving 6 bases not matched to a gene. CDR3 protein: CASSLGGGARDTQYF. As DNA, the CDR3 is TGTGCCAGCAGTTTGGGCGGGGGGGCCCGAGATACGCAGTATTTT.

This chain connects TRBV14 to TRBJ2-1, with D tentatively TRBD2 (5 bases). V lost 0 bases to trimming and J lost 0 bases, with 15 bases between them. Looked up from germline, CDR1 is SGHDN and CDR2 is FVKESK. The CDR3 contains 18 residues. In DNA form, the CDR3 reads TGTGCCAGCAGCCAAGAAGGCTCTAGCAGCCGCTCCTACAATGAGCAGTTCTTC. Its translation: CASSQEGSSSRSYNEQFF.

This clone was detected a few times. The same CDR3 can be traced to other DNA sequences in this sample. The genes are TRBV2 and TRBJ1-2, with D hard to call. Germline CDR1 SNHLY, CDR2 FYNNEI. V shed 1 base and J shed 1 base, with 7 bases lying between them. The CDR3 is made up of 14 amino acids. The CDR3 protein is CASSEDRSNYGYTF. The CDR3 DNA is TGTGCCAGCAGTGAAGATAGGAGTAACTATGGCTACACCTTC.

This clone showed up just a few times. The chain combines TRBV5-4 with TRBJ2-7; possibly TRBD2 for D (6 bases). Germline V gene lookup returns CDR1 SGHNT and CDR2 YYREEE (reference sequence). The CDR3 loop spans 13 amino acids. V lost 0 bases, J lost 3 bases, and 7 bases lay in between. The chain's CDR3 is CASSLGLGYEQYF. The DNA for the CDR3 is TGTGCCAGCAGCTTGGGACTAGGCTACGAGCAGTACTTC.

In its sample, this clone was seen a few times. CDR3 bases: TGTGCCAGTAGTCCCCGGACAGGGATGGAGACCCAGTACTTC. Translated, it gives CASSPRTGMETQYF. V and J are TRBV19 and TRBJ2-5, with 8 bases fitting TRBD1. V shed 5 bases and J 5 bases; nucleotides not matched to a gene: 7. The CDR3 is made up of 14 amino acids. CDR1 is LNHDA and CDR2 is SQIVND in the germline V gene (reference sequence).

V gene TRBV10-3 combines with J gene TRBJ2-7; 8 positions match TRBD1. Trimming cost V 11 bases and J 2 bases; bases outside gene matches: 5. This CDR3 has 12 amino acids. Germline assignment: CDR1 ENHRY and CDR2 SYGVKD. The CDR3 DNA reads TGTGCCGCCGGACAGGGTCCCTACGAGCAGTACTTC. Amino acids: CAAGQGPYEQYF.